This T cell receptor beta chain was identified during a study of T cell responses to AZD1222 COVID-19 vaccine. Study results and caveats: Regions 160-218 and 743-854 dominated among vaccine-associated CD4 TCRs spanning spike. Epitopes outside B.1.351 and B.1.1.7 mutated regions reportedly drew nearly half of spike TCRs.

Profiled with immunoSEQ multiplex PCR; TCRdb holds only in-frame clones, not every one. The sample consists of about 100,000 clones, around 87% of them appearing once. This clone was detected a few times. Its antigen is as yet unknown. The trim removed 0 bases at V and 5 bases at J, leaving 18 bases unmatched. CDR3 length: 19 amino acids. CDR1 LGHNA and CDR2 YSLEER come from the germline V gene. The clonotype comes from an adult in good health. This rearrangement joins TRBV4-3 to TRBJ2-7, with 8 bases that match TRBD2. Sequenced here: peripheral blood, sampled on day 0 of MenACWY control vaccination. Written as DNA, the CDR3 is TGCGCCAGCAGCCAAGATCCCATCCCTTGGGAAAGCGGGAGAAACGAGCAGTACTTC. Its protein product is CASSQDPIPWESGRNEQYF.